These T cell receptor beta chains were read from a single sample in a study of T cells in Graves' hyperthyroidism and ophthalmopathy. TCRdb reprocessed the multiplex PCR reads via MiXCR and lists one record per CDR3 protein. Of hundreds of thousands of distinct CDR3 sequences in the sample, 14% were seen once. Sequencing was done on a sample of blood. All receptors come from a young woman with Graves' hyperthyroidism. The CDR3 runs from the conserved cysteine through the conserved F or W. The D gene is left open where the match is weak. Clone size, where shown, is once, few, many, or a class for clones that have expanded.

len	v_gene	j_gene	d_gene	abundance	CDR3aa	CDR3nt
13	TRBV30	TRBJ2-1	TRBD2	many	CGGPSGSYNEQFF	TGTGGGGGCCCTAGCGGGTCCTACAATGAGCAGTTCTTC
13	TRBV30	TRBJ1-4	-	many	CAWRWAANEKLFF	TGTGCCTGGAGGTGGGCGGCTAATGAAAAACTGTTTTTT
15	TRBV24-1	TRBJ2-7	TRBD1	many	CATSDPRDSTYEQYF	TGTGCCACCAGTGATCCCCGGGACAGTACCTACGAGCAGTACTTC
13	TRBV6-1	TRBJ1-2	TRBD1	many	CASSPDRDDGYTF	TGTGCCAGCAGTCCCGACAGGGACGATGGCTACACCTTC
16	TRBV20-1	TRBJ2-7	TRBD1	many	CSARHFRGPRTYEQYF	TGCAGTGCTAGACATTTCAGGGGGCCCAGAACCTACGAGCAGTACTTC
15	TRBV2	TRBJ2-1	-	many	CASSEFSGVGDEQFF	TGTGCCAGCAGTGAGTTTAGCGGCGTGGGGGATGAGCAGTTCTTC
13	TRBV7-2	TRBJ2-7	-	many	CASSPGIPYEQYF	TGTGCCAGCAGCCCTGGAATCCCCTACGAGCAGTACTTC
15	TRBV7-9	TRBJ1-4	-	many	CASSPGSTTNEKLFF	TGTGCCAGCAGTCCAGGATCGACAACTAATGAAAAACTGTTTTTT
16	TRBV9	TRBJ2-2	TRBD1	-	CASSGDRGEDTGELFF	TGTGCCAGCAGCGGGGACAGGGGAGAGGACACCGGGGAGCTGTTTTTT
16	TRBV7-9	TRBJ2-1	TRBD2	few	CASSRRVSGGNNEQFF	TGTGCCAGCAGCCGAAGGGTTAGCGGGGGTAACAATGAGCAGTTCTTC
15	TRBV12-3/TRBV12-4	TRBJ2-7	TRBD1	many	CASRSLQGTTYEQYF	TGTGCCAGCAGAAGCCTACAGGGGACAACCTACGAGCAGTACTTC
14	TRBV7-2	TRBJ2-7	TRBD2	many	CASSLVREAYEQYF	TGTGCCAGCAGCTTAGTTCGGGAGGCCTACGAGCAGTACTTC
15	TRBV9	TRBJ1-2	-	-	CASSVVPGDAYGYTF	TGTGCCAGCAGCGTAGTTCCAGGGGACGCCTATGGCTACACCTTC
19	TRBV7-9	TRBJ1-6	TRBD1	-	CASSFRETGQGGRLSPLHF	TGTGCCAGCAGCTTCCGAGAAACGGGACAGGGGGGAAGACTTTCACCCCTCCACTTT
14	TRBV11-3	TRBJ1-1	-	many	CASVDRGIPTEAFF	TGTGCCAGCGTCGACAGAGGGATACCAACTGAAGCTTTCTTT
14	TRBV18	TRBJ2-1	TRBD2	many	CASSPTSGSPEQFF	TGTGCCAGCTCACCGACTAGCGGGTCCCCTGAGCAGTTCTTC
16	TRBV6-4	TRBJ1-2	-	many	CASSDGGLRESYGYTF	TGTGCCAGCAGTGACGGGGGTTTAAGAGAGAGCTATGGCTACACCTTC
13	TRBV18	TRBJ1-2	-	many	CASSARGLDGYTF	TGTGCCAGCTCAGCCCGGGGGCTGGATGGCTACACCTTC
16	TRBV30	TRBJ2-7	TRBD2	few	CAWSLWRENGVYEQYF	TGTGCCTGGAGTTTATGGCGGGAGAATGGGGTCTACGAGCAGTACTTC
14	TRBV28	TRBJ1-2	TRBD1	many	CASSSGGTNYGYTF	TGTGCCAGCAGTTCAGGGGGTACTAACTATGGCTACACCTTC
13	TRBV20-1	TRBJ2-7	TRBD2	few	CSAKTSGTREQYF	TGCAGTGCCAAGACTAGCGGGACGCGCGAGCAGTACTTC
16	TRBV7-3	TRBJ2-1	TRBD2	many	CASSWSGRDPYNEQFF	TGTGCCAGCAGCTGGAGCGGGAGGGACCCCTACAATGAGCAGTTCTTC
14	TRBV11-2	TRBJ2-3	TRBD1	many	CASSPNPRGYTQYF	TGTGCCAGCAGCCCCAATCCCAGGGGGTATACGCAGTATTTT
13	TRBV6-1	TRBJ2-7	-	-	CASSERGPYEQYF	TGTGCCAGCAGTGAAAGAGGCCCGTACGAGCAGTACTTC
14	TRBV3-1	TRBJ2-1	TRBD2	many	CASSLGTSGRSQFF	TGTGCCAGCAGCCTTGGGACTAGCGGGAGAAGTCAGTTCTTC
16	TRBV2	TRBJ2-5	TRBD1	many	CASSDPSGQIEETQYF	TGTGCCAGCAGCGATCCGTCGGGACAGATCGAAGAGACCCAGTACTTC
21	TRBV12-3/TRBV12-4	TRBJ2-1	-	-	CASSARLIPMPTDSQEDEQFF	TGTGCCAGCAGTGCGAGACTAATCCCCATGCCGACCGACTCGCAAGAGGATGAGCAGTTCTTC
14	TRBV3-1	TRBJ2-5	-	many	CASSRVHAEETQYF	TGTGCCAGCAGCCGAGTACACGCTGAAGAGACCCAGTACTTC
18	TRBV11-2	TRBJ2-4	TRBD1	few	CASSLGADRSLTKNIQYF	TGTGCCAGCAGCTTAGGGGCGGACAGGTCCCTAACCAAAAACATTCAGTACTTC
13	TRBV7-2	TRBJ2-1	-	-	CASSLAVIPEQFF	TGTGCCAGCAGCTTAGCGGTAATTCCTGAGCAGTTCTTC
16	TRBV5-1	TRBJ2-1	TRBD2	many	CASSLVFSGSYNEQFF	TGCGCCAGCAGCTTGGTGTTTAGCGGGAGTTACAATGAGCAGTTCTTC
15	TRBV30	TRBJ2-3	-	many	CAWRVKLGLLDTQYF	TGTGCCTGGAGGGTAAAGTTGGGATTGTTAGATACGCAGTATTTT
18	TRBV24-1	TRBJ2-1	TRBD2	few	CATSDFTIGGSSYNEQFF	TGTGCCACCAGTGATTTCACGATCGGCGGGAGCTCCTACAATGAGCAGTTCTTC
15	TRBV30	TRBJ2-1	TRBD2	many	CAWSVGLAGSEEQFF	TGTGCCTGGAGTGTGGGACTAGCGGGTTCAGAGGAGCAGTTCTTC
14	TRBV19	TRBJ2-2	TRBD2	-	CASSLRRGDRELFF	TGTGCCAGTAGTCTTCGACGGGGGGACCGGGAGCTGTTTTTT
16	TRBV11-1	TRBJ2-3	-	-	CASSLGGLGGRDTQYF	TGTGCCAGCAGCTTAGGAGGGCTCGGAGGTAGGGATACGCAGTATTTT
16	TRBV12-3/TRBV12-4	TRBJ2-7	TRBD2	-	CASSLSGRASHYEQYF	TGTGCCAGCAGCCTGAGCGGGAGAGCTTCCCACTACGAGCAGTACTTC
17	TRBV10-3	TRBJ2-7	TRBD2	many	CATMGRTSGTSSYEQYF	TGTGCCACCATGGGTAGGACTAGCGGGACGAGCTCCTACGAGCAGTACTTC
16	TRBV7-9	TRBJ2-7	TRBD2	-	CASSPSGGGGHYEQYF	TGTGCCAGCAGCCCCTCGGGCGGGGGGGGCCACTACGAGCAGTACTTC
13	TRBV13	TRBJ2-1	-	many	CASSSGPIDEQFF	TGTGCCAGCAGCTCGGGCCCGATCGATGAGCAGTTCTTC
19	TRBV6-1	TRBJ2-7	TRBD2	many	CASSALRGLIAGITYEQYF	TGTGCCAGCAGTGCCCTCCGAGGTCTCATAGCGGGAATTACCTACGAGCAGTACTTC
12	TRBV11-3	TRBJ2-5	-	few	CASSSGVGTQYF	TGTGCCAGCAGTTCGGGAGTTGGGACCCAGTACTTC
14	TRBV6-1	TRBJ2-7	TRBD2	many	CASRPASGSYEQYF	TGTGCCAGCAGGCCCGCTAGCGGGTCCTACGAGCAGTACTTC
12	TRBV28	TRBJ1-1	-	many	CASSDRNTEAFF	TGTGCCAGCAGTGACAGGAACACTGAAGCTTTCTTT
15	TRBV28	TRBJ2-2	-	few	CASSVGTRGRGELFF	TGTGCCAGCAGTGTTGGCACGAGAGGGCGCGGGGAGCTGTTTTTT
14	TRBV7-2	TRBJ2-1	-	-	CANSKESSYNEQFF	TGTGCCAACAGTAAGGAGAGCTCCTACAATGAGCAGTTCTTC
12	TRBV24-1	TRBJ2-3	-	few	CATSDTPDTQYF	TGTGCCACCAGTGATACCCCTGATACGCAGTATTTT
19	TRBV7-2	TRBJ2-2	TRBD2	few	CASSSRGLAGVPNTGELFF	TGTGCCAGCAGCTCCCGGGGACTAGCGGGAGTCCCGAACACCGGGGAGCTGTTTTTT
15	TRBV11-2	TRBJ1-1	-	many	CASSLSRVMNTEAFF	TGTGCCAGCAGCTTAAGTAGGGTGATGAACACTGAAGCTTTCTTT
13	TRBV13	TRBJ1-1	TRBD1	many	CASSLNRGTEAFF	TGTGCCAGCAGCTTAAACAGGGGCACTGAAGCTTTCTTT
17	TRBV4-2	TRBJ2-2	TRBD1	-	CASSQDPGQGSAGELFF	TGTGCCAGCAGCCAAGATCCAGGACAGGGAAGTGCCGGGGAGCTGTTTTTT
13	TRBV6-1	TRBJ1-5	-	few	CASYDRYNQPQHF	TGTGCCAGCTATGACAGATACAATCAGCCCCAGCATTTT
13	TRBV19	TRBJ1-5	TRBD1	-	CASIRQGAQPQHF	TGTGCCAGTATCCGACAGGGGGCTCAGCCCCAGCATTTT
19	TRBV3-1	TRBJ2-1	TRBD2	-	CASSQIELAGEGLLNEQFF	TGTGCCAGCAGCCAAATAGAGCTAGCGGGAGAGGGGCTCCTCAATGAGCAGTTCTTC
11	TRBV30	TRBJ2-7	-	many	CAWSVRSWQYF	TGTGCCTGGAGTGTACGGTCGTGGCAGTACTTC
18	TRBV20-1	TRBJ1-1	TRBD1	few	CSARDPNRGQGMNTEAFF	TGCAGTGCTAGAGATCCCAACAGGGGACAGGGCATGAACACTGAAGCTTTCTTT
18	TRBV20-1	TRBJ2-1	TRBD2	many	CSASPGLADEDAYNEQFF	TGCAGTGCATCACCGGGACTAGCGGACGAAGACGCCTACAATGAGCAGTTCTTC
14	TRBV27	TRBJ1-5	-	few	CASRASYSNQPQHF	TGTGCCAGCAGGGCCAGCTATAGCAATCAGCCCCAGCATTTT
14	TRBV5-1	TRBJ2-2	-	-	CASSLVPKSGELFF	TGCGCCAGCAGCTTGGTCCCTAAATCCGGGGAGCTGTTTTTT
14	TRBV5-1	TRBJ1-2	-	-	CASSFSFKDAGYTF	TGCGCCAGCAGCTTCAGTTTTAAGGATGCGGGCTACACCTTC